Shown below are 30 T cell receptor beta chains from a single sample sequenced in a study of blood T cell repertoires in COVID-19. Sequencing was performed with immunoSEQ multiplex PCR; in TCRdb, only in-frame clones are kept and a portion is missing. The sample carries about 180,000 clones, 75% to 85% recorded once. Sequenced material: peripheral blood. Every receptor here comes from a woman aged 55-69 years with COVID-19, enrolled during active disease.

The chain has TRBV5-5 and TRBJ1-5; the D is unclear. From germline, CDR1 is SGHKS and CDR2 YYEKEE (reference sequence). V was trimmed by 6 bases and J by 0 bases, leaving 16 bases between them. CDR3 length equals 16 residues. This CDR3 is CASTPVARNSNQPQHF. The DNA for the CDR3 is TGTGCCAGCACCCCCGTAGCGAGGAATAGCAATCAGCCCCAGCATTTT.

This sequence joins TRBV7-9 and TRBJ1-1; no clear D gene. Trimming removed 5 bases at V and 0 bases at J, with 4 bases between. Germline lookup yields CDR1 SEHNR and CDR2 FQNEAQ (reference sequence). This CDR3 has 12 amino acids. The CDR3 nucleotides are TGTGCCAGCAGCATTATGAACACTGAAGCTTTCTTT. Protein product: CASSIMNTEAFF.

The chain couples TRBV3-1 (or the pseudogene TRBV3-2) to TRBJ2-7; 8 nucleotides line up with TRBD2. This CDR3 is built from 15 residues. Losses at the gene ends were 1 base for V and 4 bases for J; bases not matched to a gene: 6. Germline CDR1 reads LGHDT; CDR2 reads YNNKEL (reference sequence). This chain's CDR3 is CASSQGAGASYEQYF. The CDR3 nucleotides are TGTGCCAGCAGCCAAGGAGCGGGAGCGTCGTACGAGCAGTACTTC.

The chain uses TRBV19 and TRBJ2-2, with TRBD2 matching 12 bases. J gave up 4 bases and V 4 bases, and 10 bases lay outside the gene matches. In germline, CDR1 is LNHDA, CDR2 SQIVND (reference sequence). This CDR3 has 18 amino acids. DNA for the CDR3: TGTGCCAGTAGTAACGCAAGACTAGCGGGGGCCCTCACCGGGGAGCTGTTTTTT. Translated, it gives CASSNARLAGALTGELFF.

The chain couples TRBV29-1 to TRBJ2-3; the match to TRBD2 covers 8 bases. In germline, CDR1 is SQVTM, CDR2 ANQGSEA. The CDR3 length is 13 residues. V lost 8 bases, J lost 4 bases, and 8 bases stayed unmatched. CDR3 sequence (DNA): TGCAGCCTTTCGCCGGGGGGGGCAGATACGCAGTATTTT. Its translation is CSLSPGGADTQYF.

In DNA form, the CDR3 reads TGCGCCAGCAGCTTGGGTAGTACAGATACGCAGTATTTT. Encoded protein: CASSLGSTDTQYF. The genes are TRBV5-1 and TRBJ2-3; D remains ambiguous. Trimming removed 0 bases at V and 3 bases at J, with 5 bases between. The V gene's germline CDR1 is SGHRS and CDR2 YFSETQ. This CDR3 region has 13 residues.

Within the sample, this clone is medium-sized. This same CDR3 is encoded by further DNA sequences in the sample. V is TRBV6-4 and J is TRBJ2-3, with 12 positions matching TRBD2. Germline trimming cut 2 bases from V and 3 bases from J; bases unmatched to any gene: 0. Looked up from germline, CDR1 is MRHNA and CDR2 is SNTAGT. This CDR3 has 15 residues. CDR3 in amino acids: CASSDGTSGTDTQYF. CDR3 in DNA: TGTGCCAGCAGTGACGGGACTAGCGGGACAGATACGCAGTATTTT.

The V and J genes are TRBV13 and TRBJ1-1, with 9 bases lining up with TRBD1. With 4 bases clipped from V and 0 bases from J, the junction kept 3 bases outside the gene matches. This CDR3 has 15 residues. CDR1 and CDR2 (germline): PRHDT, FYEKMQ (reference sequence). CDR3: CASSSWDRVNTEAFF. The CDR3 DNA follows: TGTGCCAGCAGCTCCTGGGACAGGGTGAACACTGAAGCTTTCTTT.

The V call is TRBV5-1, the J call TRBJ2-3; 10 bases align to TRBD2. Losses at the gene ends were 1 base for V and 5 bases for J; bases not matched to a gene: 4. Germline V gene lookup returns CDR1 SGHRS and CDR2 YFSETQ. The CDR3 spans 15 residues. The CDR3 nucleotides read TGCGCCAGCAGCTTGACTAGCGGGATTGGAGATACGCAGTATTTT. It yields the protein CASSLTSGIGDTQYF.

The gene calls are TRBV2 and TRBJ2-3; D possibly corresponds to TRBD1 (5 bases). V lost 4 bases to trimming and J lost 1 base, with 18 bases between them. CDR3 size: 17 residues. Germline values: CDR1 SNHLY, CDR2 FYNNEI. Here the CDR3 DNA reads TGTGCCAGCAGTGGGGCCCGGGCAGGGTGGGGCACAGATACGCAGTATTTT. This encodes CASSGARAGWGTDTQYF. Supplemented by reference TRBV2 and TRBJ2-3, the full variable domain reads EPEVTQTPSHQVTQMGQEVILRCVPISNHLYFYWYRQILGQKVEFLVSFYNNEISEKSEIFDDQFSVERPDGSNFTLKIRSTKLEDSAMYFCASSGARAGWGTDTQYFGPGTRLTVL.

The chain employs TRBV24-1 and TRBJ2-3; tentatively, D is TRBD1 (5 bases). The CDR3 sequence is 17 residues long. V lost 1 base, J lost 1 base, and 14 bases lay in between. The germline CDR1 and CDR2 sequences are KGHDR and SFDVKD. CDR3 sequence: CATSDFWGSSGTDTQYF. Written as DNA, the CDR3 is TGTGCCACCAGTGATTTTTGGGGCTCGAGTGGCACAGATACGCAGTATTTT.

The chain uses TRBV7-2 and TRBJ1-1; D not resolved. The V gene's germline CDR1 is SGHTA and CDR2 FQGNSA. The CDR3 loop spans 12 amino acids. V gave up 11 bases and J gave up 1 base, with 11 bases separating them. CDR3 sequence: CARREWNTEAFF. CDR3 DNA: TGTGCCCGGAGGGAGTGGAACACTGAAGCTTTCTTT.

The chain employs TRBV21-1 and TRBJ2-2; no check of the table's D call, TRBD2, against the DNA was made. TRBV21-1 is a pseudogene locus. The CDR3 has 16 amino acids. In DNA, the CDR3 is TGTGCCAGCAGCAAACCCCTAGAGGCGGACACCGGGGAGCTGTTTTTT. As protein: CASSKPLEADTGELFF.

The rearrangement links TRBV6-2 or TRBV6-3 to TRBJ1-2; D is perhaps TRBD1 (5 bases). The CDR3 runs 17 residues. Trimming took off 5 bases at V and 8 bases at J, with 27 bases between the two ends. CDR1 is MNHEY, CDR2 SVGEGT, per germline. Written as DNA, the CDR3 is TGTGCCAGCAGTCTACGCTCACGACAGCTCTTTATTGAGGGCTACACCTTC. This gives the protein CASSLRSRQLFIEGYTF.

The chain is built from TRBV5-1 and TRBJ1-2; 8 bases agree with TRBD1. Germline assignment: CDR1 SGHRS and CDR2 YFSETQ. The CDR3 has 14 amino acids. Unmatched junction bases numbered 4, after V lost 4 bases and J lost 2 bases. In nucleotides, the CDR3 is TGCGCCAGCAGCACTTCAGGGGGCAACTATGGCTACACCTTC. This encodes CASSTSGGNYGYTF.

This clone was observed a few times. V and J are TRBV2 and TRBJ2-3; the D gene is possibly TRBD2 (5 bases). Germline values: CDR1 SNHLY, CDR2 FYNNEI. V lost 4 bases, J lost 6 bases, and 20 bases lay in between. This CDR3 contains 16 residues. DNA for the CDR3: TGTGCCAGCAGTGTCAGCCGACAACCAACGGGGGATACGCAGTATTTT. It yields the protein CASSVSRQPTGDTQYF.

This chain connects TRBV29-1 to TRBJ2-7, with TRBD2 matching over 7 bases. The CDR3 totals 15 residues. The junction had 8 bases not matched to a gene; V was cut back by 0 bases and J by 3 bases. Per the germline V gene, CDR1 is SQVTM and CDR2 is ANQGSEA. The CDR3 protein is CSVEDRGEGGYEQYF. As DNA, the CDR3 is TGCAGCGTTGAAGATCGGGGGGAGGGCGGCTACGAGCAGTACTTC.

This chain joins TRBV4-3 and TRBJ2-5; 8 nucleotides agree with TRBD2. Trimming cost V 4 bases and J 11 bases; bases outside gene matches: 15. The germline V gene encodes CDR1 LGHNA and CDR2 YSLEER. The CDR3 loop spans 15 amino acids. CDR3 DNA: TGCGCCAGCAGCCGTTCCCTAGTACTAGCGGCGCATCAGTACTTC. This gives the protein CASSRSLVLAAHQYF.

This clone was seen a single time. The V gene is TRBV4-3, the J gene TRBJ1-5, with a tentative D call TRBD1 (6 bases). The germline V and J ends were trimmed by 3 bases and 4 bases, with 7 bases remaining between them. The CDR3 runs to 13 residues. From germline, CDR1 is LGHNA and CDR2 YSLEER. The CDR3 DNA is TGCGCCAGCAGCCAGGGGGCGAATCAGCCCCAGCATTTT. Its protein product is CASSQGANQPQHF.

This clone was seen ten or more times. The chain is built from TRBV6-2 or TRBV6-3 and TRBJ1-1; TRBD1 is a possible D gene (5 bases). Germline V lookup: CDR1 MNHEY, CDR2 SVGEGT. The ends were cut back, 5 bases at V and 9 bases at J, with 16 bases in the middle. This CDR3 is built from 13 residues. CDR3 loop: CASSKDSTMKAFF. CDR3 sequence (DNA): TGTGCCAGCAGTAAAGACAGTACAATGAAAGCTTTCTTT.

This clone was counted a single time. The chain has TRBV7-9 and TRBJ1-2; 10 bases match TRBD1. CDR1 and CDR2 from the germline V gene are SEHNR and FQNEAQ (reference sequence). With V trimmed by 6 bases and J by 3 bases, 10 bases remained unmatched. This CDR3 comprises 16 residues. CDR3 nucleotides: TGTGCCAGCAGAGGGACAGGGGAACTAGAAGACTATGGCTACACCTTC. This codes for CASRGTGELEDYGYTF. The whole variable domain, filled in from reference TRBV7-9 and TRBJ1-2, reads DTGVSQNPRHKITKRGQNVTFRCDPISEHNRLYWYRQTLGQGPEFLTYFQNEAQLEKSRLLSDRFSAERPKGSFSTLEIQRTEQGDSAMYLCASRGTGELEDYGYTFGSGTRLTVV.

The chain has TRBV2 and TRBJ2-5; 10 positions match TRBD1. With V trimmed by 4 bases and J by 1 base, 6 bases remained unmatched. The CDR3 runs to 16 residues. CDR1 SNHLY and CDR2 FYNNEI come from the germline V gene. The CDR3 is CASSVMTGGLQETQYF. The CDR3 bases are TGTGCCAGCAGTGTAATGACAGGGGGCCTCCAAGAGACCCAGTACTTC.

The chain is built from TRBV27 and TRBJ2-1, with 9 positions matching TRBD2. The V gene end was trimmed by 6 bases and the J gene end by 7 bases; junction bases not matched to a gene: 16. Germline V gene lookup returns CDR1 MNHEY and CDR2 SMNVEV (reference sequence). This CDR3 spans 17 amino acids. DNA of the CDR3: TGTGCCAGCAGCCCCCCTGGGGGAGTAGCGGGAGTTAATGAGCAGTTCTTC. Protein product: CASSPPGGVAGVNEQFF.

This chain connects TRBV12-3 or TRBV12-4 to TRBJ2-1, with 8 bases that match TRBD1. The length of the CDR3 is 13 residues. V lost 5 bases to trimming and J lost 12 bases; unmatched junction nucleotides: 9. The DNA of the CDR3 is TGTGCCAGCAGTACCCCTGGACAGGGAGGGCAGTTCTTC. Protein sequence: CASSTPGQGGQFF.

This chain joins TRBV28 and TRBJ1-2; TRBD1 agrees at 8 bases. Looked up from germline, CDR1 is MDHEN and CDR2 is SYDVKM. There are 13 residues in the CDR3. V lost 7 bases and J lost 5; bases outside the gene matches: 6. CDR3 nucleotide sequence: TGTGCCAGCACTGTGACAGGGGCGTATGGCTACACCTTC. Residues: CASTVTGAYGYTF.

This clone has a handful of counts. The rearrangement links TRBV5-4 to TRBJ2-5, with 7 positions matching TRBD2. The CDR3 covers 15 residues. The germline V gene has CDR1 SGHNT and CDR2 YYREEE (reference sequence). V gave up 6 bases and J gave up 5 bases; unmatched junction bases: 13. The CDR3 loop reads CASTRGAGEGETQYF. Written as DNA, the CDR3 is TGTGCCAGCACCCGGGGTGCGGGGGAGGGGGAGACCCAGTACTTC.

The rearrangement links TRBV13 to TRBJ2-2; 10 bases line up with TRBD2. Trimming cost V 3 bases and J 7 bases; bases outside gene matches: 8. This CDR3 has 16 residues. Germline CDR1 is PRHDT and CDR2 is FYEKMQ (reference sequence). This chain's CDR3 is CASSFRLAGDLGELFF. The CDR3 bases are TGTGCCAGCAGCTTCCGTCTAGCGGGAGACCTCGGGGAGCTGTTTTTT.

The rearrangement uses TRBV28 and TRBJ2-3; TRBD2 is a possible D gene (5 bases). This CDR3 region has 18 residues. Germline V gene sequence: CDR1 MDHEN, CDR2 SYDVKM. Deletions cut 5 bases from V and 7 bases from J, with 28 bases between. This CDR3 is CASSPLVPEVTRGHTQYF. CDR3 DNA sequence: TGTGCCAGCAGTCCCCTAGTACCCGAAGTCACACGGGGTCATACGCAGTATTTT.

This chain uses TRBV10-3 with TRBJ1-2, with 7 bases identical to TRBD1. This CDR3 spans 13 amino acids. Germline V gene sequence: CDR1 ENHRY, CDR2 SYGVKD. The V and J ends lost 10 bases and 2 bases, in that order; junction bases with no gene match: 7. CDR3 sequence reads: CASLQGGNYGYTF. The CDR3 bases are TGTGCCAGTTTGCAGGGGGGAAACTATGGCTACACCTTC.

V and J are TRBV20-1 and TRBJ2-7; D gene ambiguous. The CDR3 consists of 14 residues. Germline assignment: CDR1 DFQATT and CDR2 SNEGSKA (reference sequence). Trimming removed 3 bases at V and 0 bases at J, with 12 bases between. The CDR3 sequence is CSASHAVNSYEQYF. CDR3 nucleotides: TGCAGTGCTAGTCACGCGGTAAACTCCTACGAGCAGTACTTC.